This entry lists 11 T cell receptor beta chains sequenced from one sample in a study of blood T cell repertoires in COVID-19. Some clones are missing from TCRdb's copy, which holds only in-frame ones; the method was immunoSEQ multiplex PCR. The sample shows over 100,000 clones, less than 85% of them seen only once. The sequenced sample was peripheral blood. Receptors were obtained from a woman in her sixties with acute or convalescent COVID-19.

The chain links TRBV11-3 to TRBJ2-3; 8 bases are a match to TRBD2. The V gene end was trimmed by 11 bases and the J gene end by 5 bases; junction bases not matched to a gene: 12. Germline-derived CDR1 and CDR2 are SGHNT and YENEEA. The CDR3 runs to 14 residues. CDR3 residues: CAAPPREVGDTQYF. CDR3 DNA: TGTGCCGCCCCGCCGCGGGAGGTGGGAGATACGCAGTATTTT.

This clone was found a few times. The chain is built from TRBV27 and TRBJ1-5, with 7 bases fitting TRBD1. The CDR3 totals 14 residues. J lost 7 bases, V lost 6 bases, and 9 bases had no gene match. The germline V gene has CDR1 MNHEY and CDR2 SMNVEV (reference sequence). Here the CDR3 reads CASSLRQGSQPQHF. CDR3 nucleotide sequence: TGTGCCAGCAGCCTCAGACAGGGAAGCCAGCCCCAGCATTTT.

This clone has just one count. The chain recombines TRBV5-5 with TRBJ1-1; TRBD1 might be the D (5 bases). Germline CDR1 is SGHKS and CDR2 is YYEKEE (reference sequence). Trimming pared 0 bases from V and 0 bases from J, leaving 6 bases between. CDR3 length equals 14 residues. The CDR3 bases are TGTGCCAGCAGCTTGGGGGACTTGAACACTGAAGCTTTCTTT. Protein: CASSLGDLNTEAFF.

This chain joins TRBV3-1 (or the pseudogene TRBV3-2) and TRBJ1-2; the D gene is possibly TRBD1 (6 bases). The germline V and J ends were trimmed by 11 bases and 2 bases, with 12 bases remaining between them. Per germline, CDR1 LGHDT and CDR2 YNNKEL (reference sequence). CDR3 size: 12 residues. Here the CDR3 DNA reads TGTGCCGGATCAACAGGGAACTATGGCTACACCTTC. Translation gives CAGSTGNYGYTF.

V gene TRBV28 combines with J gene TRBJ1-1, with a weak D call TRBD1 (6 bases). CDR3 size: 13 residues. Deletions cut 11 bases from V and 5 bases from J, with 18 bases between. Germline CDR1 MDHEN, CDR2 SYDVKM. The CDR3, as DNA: TGTGCCTCTCAGGGGACCCCCGGGACTGAAGCTTTCTTT. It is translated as CASQGTPGTEAFF. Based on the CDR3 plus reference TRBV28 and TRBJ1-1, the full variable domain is DVKVTQSSRYLVKRTGEKVFLECVQDMDHENMFWYRQDPGLGLRLIYFSYDVKMKEKGDIPEGYSVSREKKERFSLILESASTNQTSMYLCASQGTPGTEAFFGQGTRLTVV.

CDR3 residues: CAWKYRNLYNEQFF. Here the CDR3 DNA reads TGTGCCTGGAAATACAGGAACTTGTACAATGAGCAGTTCTTC. The rearrangement uses TRBV30 and TRBJ2-1; a weak D match, TRBD1 (5 bases). Trimming removed 4 bases from V and 4 bases from J, with 14 bases in between. The germline gives CDR1 GTSNPN, CDR2 SVGIG (reference sequence). This CDR3 contains 14 residues.

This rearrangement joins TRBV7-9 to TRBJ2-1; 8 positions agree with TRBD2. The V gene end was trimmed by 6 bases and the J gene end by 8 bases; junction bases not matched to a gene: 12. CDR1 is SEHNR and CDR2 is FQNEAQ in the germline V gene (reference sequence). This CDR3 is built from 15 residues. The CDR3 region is CASSLSSGSYDEQFF. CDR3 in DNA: TGTGCCAGCAGTCTCAGCAGCGGGAGTTACGATGAGCAGTTCTTC.

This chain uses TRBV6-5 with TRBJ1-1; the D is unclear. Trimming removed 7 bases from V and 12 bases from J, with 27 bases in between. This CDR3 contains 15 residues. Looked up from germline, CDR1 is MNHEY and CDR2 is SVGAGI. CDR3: CASNDEGLGGRISFF. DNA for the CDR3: TGTGCCAGCAACGATGAGGGTTTGGGTGGGAGGATATCTTTCTTT.

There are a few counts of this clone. CDR3: CASSLGLDRGQDTQYF. The CDR3 region has the DNA TGCGCCAGCAGCTTGGGACTTGACAGGGGGCAAGATACGCAGTATTTT. The rearrangement links TRBV5-1 to TRBJ2-3; 10 positions match TRBD1. Germline V CDR1 and CDR2: SGHRS, YFSETQ. Trimming at V came to 0 bases and at J to 5 bases, leaving 6 bases not matched to a gene. The CDR3 covers 16 residues.

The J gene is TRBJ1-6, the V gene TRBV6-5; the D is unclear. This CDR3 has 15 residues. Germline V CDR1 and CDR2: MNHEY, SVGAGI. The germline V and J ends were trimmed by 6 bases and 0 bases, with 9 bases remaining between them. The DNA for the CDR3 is TGTGCCAGCAGGCGGAAGAGCTCCTATAATTCACCCCTCCACTTT. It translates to CASRRKSSYNSPLHF.

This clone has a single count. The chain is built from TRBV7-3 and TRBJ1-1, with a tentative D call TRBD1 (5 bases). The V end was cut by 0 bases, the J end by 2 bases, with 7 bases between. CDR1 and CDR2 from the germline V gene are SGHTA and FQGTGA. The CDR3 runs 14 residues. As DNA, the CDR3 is TGTGCCAGCAGCTTAACGGGGCCAAACACTGAAGCTTTCTTT. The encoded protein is CASSLTGPNTEAFF. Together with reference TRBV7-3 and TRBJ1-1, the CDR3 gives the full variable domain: GAGVSQTPSNKVTEKGKYVELRCDPISGHTALYWYRQSLGQGPEFLIYFQGTGAADDSGLPNDRFFAVRPEGSVSTLKIQRTERGDSAVYLCASSLTGPNTEAFFGQGTRLTVV.